Reported below is one T cell receptor (beta chain). What it binds is unknown. UMI-tagged TRB cDNA libraries were built via 5' RACE. TCRdb reanalyzed the 5' RACE reads and collapses them to one entry per CDR3 protein, without DNA. The sample totals over 100,000 distinct CDR3 sequences; its top ten clones hold just over 0.35%. Germline V CDR1 and CDR2: LNHNV, YYDKDF (reference sequence). This CDR3 spans 17 amino acids. The sample belongs to a study of CXCR3-negative and CXCR3-positive naive CD8 T cells. Study observations and caveats: Naive cells that were CXCR3-positive had more hydrophobic TRB CDR3s (compared with CXCR3-negative naive cells).

Every CD8+ subset sample held a few hundred thousand flow-sorted cells, done in triplicate. Among CD8+ T cells, naive ones were CD45RO-CCR7+CD27+CD95-. What was sequenced was naive CXCR3+ CD8+ T cells from blood. Subset in this sample: CD45RO-CCR7+CD27+CD95- naive CD8+ T cells expressing CXCR3 (TNR3+). This TCR was sampled from a human donor in good health. Some clones in this sample may be carry-over from other donors' samples. This chain links TRBV15 with TRBJ2-6. The CDR3 sequence: CATSPYPQGTGANVLTF.